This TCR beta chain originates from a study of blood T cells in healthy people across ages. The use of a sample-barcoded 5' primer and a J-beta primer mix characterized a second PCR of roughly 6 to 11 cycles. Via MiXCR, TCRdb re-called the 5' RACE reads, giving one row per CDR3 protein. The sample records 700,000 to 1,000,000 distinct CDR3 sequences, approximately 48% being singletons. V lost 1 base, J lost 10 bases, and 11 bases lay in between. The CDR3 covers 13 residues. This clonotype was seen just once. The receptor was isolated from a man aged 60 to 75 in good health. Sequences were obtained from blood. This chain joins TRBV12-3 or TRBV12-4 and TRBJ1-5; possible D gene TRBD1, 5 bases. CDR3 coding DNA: TGTGCCAGCAGTTTAGAGTCACGGGGCCCCCAGCATTTT. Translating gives CASSLESRGPQHF.